Presented here are 22 T cell receptor beta chains from one specimen sequenced in a study of blood T cell repertoires in COVID-19. Profiling relied on immunoSEQ multiplex PCR, and the TCRdb table lists in-frame clones only, not all of them. Of some 190,000 clones listed, approximately 85% are singletons. Sequenced sample: peripheral blood. The receptors come from a man aged 55 to 70 with acute or convalescent COVID-19.

The rearrangement uses TRBV3-1 (or the pseudogene TRBV3-2) and TRBJ1-2, with D uncertain. This CDR3 spans 13 amino acids. Between the trimmed V and J ends, which lost 0 bases and 4 bases, there was a span of 6 bases. The germline V gene encodes CDR1 LGHDT and CDR2 YNNKEL (reference sequence). CDR3 in amino acids: CASSQDLIYGYTF. In DNA, the CDR3 is TGTGCCAGCAGCCAAGACCTTATCTATGGCTACACCTTC.

V is TRBV5-1 and J is TRBJ2-5, with 15 bases identical to TRBD2. CDR3 length: 16 residues. The germline CDR1 and CDR2 sequences are SGHRS and YFSETQ. The trim removed 5 bases at V and 5 bases at J, leaving 7 bases unmatched. As DNA, the CDR3 is TGCGCCAGCAGGCCCCCGGGACTAGCGGGAGGTGAGACCCAGTACTTC. Its translation: CASRPPGLAGGETQYF.

The CDR3 sequence: CASSQRGMNTEAFF. The CDR3 DNA is TGCGCCAGCAGCCAACGAGGGATGAACACTGAAGCTTTCTTT. J is TRBJ1-1 and V is TRBV4-1; D gene unclear. V was trimmed by 2 bases and J by 0 bases, leaving 7 bases between them. This CDR3 spans 14 amino acids. Germline loops: CDR1 MGHRA, CDR2 YSYEKL.

The chain employs TRBV7-8 and TRBJ1-1, with D unclear. Germline loops: CDR1 SGHVS, CDR2 FQNEAQ. V gave up 1 base and J gave up 3 bases, with 12 bases separating them. The CDR3 totals 15 residues. CDR3 protein: CASSLERGRDTEAFF. In DNA form, the CDR3 reads TGTGCCAGCAGCTTAGAGCGAGGGCGAGACACTGAAGCTTTCTTT.

The chain combines TRBV7-2 with TRBJ2-1; perhaps TRBD2 as D (6 bases). V was trimmed by 1 base and J by 7 bases, leaving 14 bases between them. CDR1 is SGHTA and CDR2 is FQGNSA in the germline V gene. The CDR3 is 15 residues long. Written as DNA, the CDR3 is TGTGCCAGCAGCTTAGTGGCGGGACTGGGGAATGAGCAGTTCTTC. Translation: CASSLVAGLGNEQFF.

The chain recombines TRBV19 with TRBJ2-7; 7 bases map to TRBD1. The germline gives CDR1 LNHDA, CDR2 SQIVND (reference sequence). After removal of 3 bases from V and 3 bases from J, the junction contained 5 bases not matched to a gene. The CDR3 length is 14 residues. CDR3 sequence reads: CASSIRDSYYEQYF. The CDR3 DNA is TGTGCCAGTAGTATTCGGGACAGTTACTACGAGCAGTACTTC.

This clone was recorded a few times. The chain couples TRBV28 to TRBJ2-5; TRBD1 matches 9 bases. The V gene end was trimmed by 6 bases and the J gene end by 6 bases; junction bases not matched to a gene: 5. The germline gives CDR1 MDHEN, CDR2 SYDVKM. The CDR3 runs 13 residues. DNA of the CDR3: TGTGCCAGCAGATTCGGGACAGGGAAGACCCAGTACTTC. This translates into CASRFGTGKTQYF.

The V call is TRBV5-1, the J call TRBJ2-3; TRBD2 matches 8 bases. Germline CDR1 is SGHRS and CDR2 is YFSETQ. There are 13 residues in the CDR3. Trimming took 4 bases from V and 6 from J; bases not matched to a gene: 4. The CDR3 here is CASSIRLADTQYF. The CDR3 DNA reads TGCGCCAGCAGCATAAGACTAGCGGATACGCAGTATTTT.

The rearrangement uses TRBV6-5 and TRBJ2-7, with D perhaps TRBD1 (5 bases). Germline CDR1 MNHEY, CDR2 SVGAGI. V was clipped by 2 bases and J by 6 bases, with 17 bases between them. The CDR3 runs to 15 residues. This chain's CDR3 is CASSYATTGSSEQYF. The CDR3, as DNA: TGTGCCAGCAGTTACGCGACCACAGGTTCTAGCGAGCAGTACTTC.

This chain joins TRBV28 and TRBJ1-2, with 7 nucleotides matching TRBD1. The CDR3 sequence is 13 residues long. V shed 5 bases and J 4 bases; nucleotides not matched to a gene: 4. Germline V gene lookup returns CDR1 MDHEN and CDR2 SYDVKM. The DNA of the CDR3 is TGTGCCAGCAGTCGACAGGGACCCTATGGCTACACCTTC. Its protein is CASSRQGPYGYTF.

As concerns this clone: The sample holds other DNA sequences that translate to the same CDR3. The chain recombines TRBV5-1 with TRBJ2-7; unclear D gene. V was shortened by 0 bases and J by 4 bases, with 5 bases between the two germline ends. This CDR3 spans 12 amino acids. Germline lookup yields CDR1 SGHRS and CDR2 YFSETQ. This CDR3 is CASSLGGYEQYF. DNA for the CDR3: TGCGCCAGCAGCTTGGGCGGATACGAGCAGTACTTC.

V is TRBV30 and J is TRBJ1-5; D may be TRBD1 (6 bases). This CDR3 region has 19 residues. Trimming left V 1 base short and J 2 bases short, with 24 bases between. In germline, CDR1 is GTSNPN, CDR2 SVGIG (reference sequence). This CDR3 reads CAWSENGGRGRVGNQPQHF. The CDR3 DNA is TGTGCCTGGAGTGAAAATGGGGGCAGGGGAAGGGTGGGCAATCAGCCCCAGCATTTT.

J is TRBJ1-2 and V is TRBV6-5, with D possibly being TRBD1 (5 bases). V dropped 10 bases and J dropped 3 bases, with 21 bases sitting between them. Germline V lookup: CDR1 MNHEY, CDR2 SVGAGI. There are 15 residues in the CDR3. CDR3 region: CATNPGGGADYGYTF. The CDR3 DNA reads TGTGCCACCAACCCGGGGGGGGGAGCTGACTATGGCTACACCTTC.

The chain is built from TRBV20-1 and TRBJ1-2; D not resolved. Trimming removed 2 bases from V and 5 bases from J, with 3 bases in between. Germline CDR1 DFQATT, CDR2 SNEGSKA (reference sequence). The CDR3 extends over 10 amino acids. The CDR3 reads CSARTYGYTF. The DNA of the CDR3 is TGCAGTGCTAGAACTTATGGCTACACCTTC.

This chain links TRBV4-1 with TRBJ2-2; 9 bases map to TRBD1. This CDR3 has 17 residues. V shed 4 bases and J 3 bases; nucleotides not matched to a gene: 9. Per germline, CDR1 MGHRA and CDR2 YSYEKL. The CDR3 nucleotides read TGCGCCAGCAGCCCACTACAGGGGGCGGCCGACACCGGGGAGCTGTTTTTT. Translating gives CASSPLQGAADTGELFF.

This clone has just a few counts. The genes are TRBV28 and TRBJ2-7; no reliable D call. The germline V and J ends were trimmed by 8 bases and 3 bases, with 14 bases remaining between them. This CDR3 region has 13 residues. The germline gives CDR1 MDHEN, CDR2 SYDVKM. CDR3 protein: CASHPRPGYEQYF. In nucleotides, the CDR3 is TGTGCCAGCCACCCTAGACCGGGCTACGAGCAGTACTTC. Using reference TRBV28 and TRBJ2-7 for the parts outside the CDR3, the full variable domain is DVKVTQSSRYLVKRTGEKVFLECVQDMDHENMFWYRQDPGLGLRLIYFSYDVKMKEKGDIPEGYSVSREKKERFSLILESASTNQTSMYLCASHPRPGYEQYFGPGTRLTVT.

DNA for the CDR3: TGTGCCAGCAGTTCTGATGCGGCTGAATCGTTCTCATATGGCTACACCTTC. Amino acid sequence: CASSSDAAESFSYGYTF. The chain uses TRBV27 and TRBJ1-2, with unresolved D. Germline assignment: CDR1 MNHEY and CDR2 SMNVEV (reference sequence). V was cut by 4 bases and J by 5 bases, with 23 bases left in between. The CDR3 spans 17 residues.

This chain joins TRBV30 and TRBJ2-7; TRBD2 aligns across 9 bases. The V gene end was trimmed by 0 bases and the J gene end by 1 base; junction bases not matched to a gene: 7. Germline lookup yields CDR1 GTSNPN and CDR2 SVGIG (reference sequence). The CDR3 is made up of 16 amino acids. CDR3 nucleotide sequence: TGTGCCTGGAGTGTAAAAAGGACTAGCGAATCCTACGAGCAGTACTTC. It translates to CAWSVKRTSESYEQYF.

This chain joins TRBV20-1 and TRBJ1-1; D is ambiguous. Germline V gives CDR1 DFQATT, CDR2 SNEGSKA (reference sequence). V dropped 1 base and J dropped 6 bases, with 6 bases sitting between them. The CDR3 is 11 residues long. The CDR3 coding sequence is TGCAGTGCTAGAGGTGGGCCTGAAGCTTTCTTT. Its translation is CSARGGPEAFF.

The chain uses TRBV7-2 and TRBJ1-4, with D unclear. This CDR3 spans 15 amino acids. CDR1 and CDR2 (germline): SGHTA, FQGNSA. V was shortened by 5 bases and J by 0 bases, with 10 bases between the two germline ends. CDR3 bases: TGTGCCAGCAGCAACGCGGGGACAACTAATGAAAAACTGTTTTTT. As protein: CASSNAGTTNEKLFF.

This sequence joins TRBV4-1 and TRBJ1-5, with 8 bases matching TRBD1. V shed 3 bases and J 3 bases; nucleotides not matched to a gene: 7. The CDR3 consists of 16 residues. Germline CDR1 is MGHRA and CDR2 is YSYEKL. CDR3 bases: TGCGCCAGCAGCCACCTCGACAGGGGCCCCAATCAGCCCCAGCATTTT. It is translated as CASSHLDRGPNQPQHF.

The chain is built from TRBV2 and TRBJ1-6, with D perhaps TRBD1 (5 bases). V lost 3 bases to trimming and J lost 10 bases, with 10 bases between them. The CDR3 is 13 residues long. From germline, CDR1 is SNHLY and CDR2 FYNNEI. The CDR3 protein is CASSDRVGSPLHF. The CDR3 DNA reads as TGTGCCAGCAGTGACAGGGTGGGCTCACCCCTCCACTTT. Full variable domain (remainder filled in from reference TRBV2 and TRBJ1-6): EPEVTQTPSHQVTQMGQEVILRCVPISNHLYFYWYRQILGQKVEFLVSFYNNEISEKSEIFDDQFSVERPDGSNFTLKIRSTKLEDSAMYFCASSDRVGSPLHFGNGTRLTVT.